This T cell receptor (beta chain) was recovered during a study of cytomegalovirus exposure and HLA in healthy donors. Study results and caveats: V- and J-gene trimming in TCR beta was tied to a missense DCLRE1C variant by an analysis performed later.

In the PCR, 60 Vbeta and 13 Jbeta primers were used. TCRdb's copy holds only in-frame clones and misses some; the assay was immunoSEQ multiplex PCR. The sample includes over 90,000 clones, 63% of them seen just once. A few counts support this clone. Its specificity is not known. This CDR3 is 12 amino acids long. Germline V gene lookup returns CDR1 MRHNA and CDR2 SNTAGT. V lost 0 bases and J lost 10; bases outside the gene matches: 0. The material sequenced was PBMCs. The chain links TRBV6-4 to TRBJ1-1; 9 bases agree with TRBD1. The clonotype was recovered from a human donor in good health. CDR3 in amino acids: CASSDSTGGAFF. The CDR3 DNA follows: TGTGCCAGCAGTGACTCGACAGGGGGAGCTTTCTTT.